This T cell receptor (beta chain) was retrieved from a study of beta chain features in type 1 diabetes. Stem cell-like memory, regulatory, central memory and naive CD4+ cells were sorted via CD45RO/CCR7/CD25/CD127/CD95/CD27. Sequencing targeted expressed TCRB transcripts, as all isolated RNA had been reverse transcribed. Using immunoSEQ multiplex PCR, the repertoire was profiled, and TCRdb retains in-frame clones only, with some absent. The sample contains hundreds of thousands of clones, more than 13% of which appear only once. There are a few counts of this clone. What it binds is unknown. Study-wide results and limits: Among all four CD4+ subsets, Type 1 diabetes patients had TCRB CDR3s that were moderately but significantly shorter.

This receptor was obtained from a man aged 18 to 30 with type 1 diabetes. The sequenced sample was naive CD4+ T cells from blood.

CDR3 DNA: TGTGCCAGCAGTTACTCGGGGGGCCTGCACTATGGCTACACCTTC. Amino acids: CASSYSGGLHYGYTF. The chain links TRBV6-5 to TRBJ1-2; D is perhaps TRBD1 (6 bases). V gave up 0 bases and J gave up 3 bases, with 11 bases separating them. This CDR3 is 15 amino acids long. The germline gives CDR1 MNHEY, CDR2 SVGAGI.